These 17 T cell receptor beta chains were all obtained from the same sample, sequenced in a study of blood T cells in healthy people across ages (dated by TCRdb to between 2014 and 2017). Library preparation employed 5' RACE. For sequencing, an Illumina HiSeq 2500 was employed. A second roughly 6 to 12 cycle PCR used a sample-barcoded 5' primer and a J-beta primer mix. Through fastp at Q25 and MiXCR, TCRdb rebuilt clones from the public reads, retaining in-frame beta chains. Each entry is one CDR3 protein sequence, shown with its most common DNA and genes. Recorded for this sample are 700,000 to 850,000 distinct CDR3 sequences; 35% to 40% of them occurred a single time. Clones ranked in the top ten supply approximately 12% of the sample. Specimen: blood. The receptor source for this set is a young man in good health.

The CDR3 spells CASSLRTGGNYEQYF. The CDR3 DNA reads TGTGCCAGCAGCTTACGAACAGGGGGCAACTACGAGCAGTACTTC. The gene calls are TRBV7-2 and TRBJ2-7; 9 bases are a match to TRBD1. This CDR3 has 15 amino acids. V trimming: 2 bases; J trimming: 3 bases; junction bases outside the gene matches: 5. The germline gives CDR1 SGHTA, CDR2 FQGNSA.

This clonotype was counted only a few times. The chain couples TRBV11-2 to TRBJ2-4; possibly TRBD2 for D (5 bases). Germline V lookup: CDR1 SGHAT, CDR2 FQNNGV. Trimming stripped 5 bases from V and 13 bases from J, with 18 bases between. The CDR3 extends over 13 amino acids. For the CDR3, the DNA is TGTGCCAGCAGCGTATCGAGAATTGGGGAGCAGTACTTC. It codes for CASSVSRIGEQYF.

On this clonotype: A much larger clonotype is one base distant, so this may be a read error. The chain carries TRBV5-1 and TRBJ2-5, with D hard to call. This CDR3 is 14 amino acids long. Germline CDR1 reads SGHRS; CDR2 reads YFSETQ. The V end lost 0 bases, the J end lost 4 bases, and 10 bases lay between the germline ends. CDR3 protein: CASSLAQLGETQYF. The CDR3 DNA reads as TGCGCCAGCAGCTTGGCACAGCTAGGAGAGACCCAGTACTTC.

This clonotype was observed a few times. An end of the junction differs from the germline gene, which may be a read error. The CDR3 reads CASYQRPGGAGNEELFF. In DNA form, the CDR3 reads TGCGCCAGCTACCAAAGACCCGGGGGCGCCGGTAATGAAGAACTGTTTTTT. V usage is TRBV5-1 and J usage is TRBJ1-4, with D perhaps matching TRBD1 (6 bases). Germline V gene lookup returns CDR1 SGHRS and CDR2 YFSETQ. The length of the CDR3 is 17 residues. Full variable domain (remainder filled in from reference TRBV5-1 and TRBJ1-4): KAGVTQTPRYLIKTRGQQVTLSCSPISGHRSVSWYQQTPGQGLQFLFEYFSETQRNKGNFPGRFSGRQFSNSRSEMNVSTLELGDSALYLCASYQRPGGAGNEELFFGSGTQLSVL.

This clonotype was recorded at least ten times. The V gene is TRBV5-1, the J gene TRBJ2-1; the D call may be TRBD1 or TRBD2 (7 bases each). The CDR3 covers 16 residues. Trimming shortened V by 4 bases and J by 4 bases, and 18 bases separated the two germline ends. Germline values: CDR1 SGHRS, CDR2 YFSETQ. The CDR3 spells CASSPQGRGTYNEQFF. The CDR3 DNA sequence: TGCGCCAGCAGCCCACAGGGGCGGGGGACATACAATGAGCAGTTCTTC. Complete variable domain (other parts from reference TRBV5-1 and TRBJ2-1): KAGVTQTPRYLIKTRGQQVTLSCSPISGHRSVSWYQQTPGQGLQFLFEYFSETQRNKGNFPGRFSGRQFSNSRSEMNVSTLELGDSALYLCASSPQGRGTYNEQFFGPGTRLTVL.

The chain couples TRBV23-1 to TRBJ1-5; TRBD1 aligns across 9 bases. TRBV23-1 is an open reading frame, and its role is uncertain. V trimming: 3 bases; J trimming: 10 bases; junction bases outside the gene matches: 7. The CDR3 loop spans 14 amino acids. CDR3 bases: TGCGCCAGCAGTCAGTGGGACAGGGTTCATCCCCAGCATTTT. This gives the protein CASSQWDRVHPQHF.

The V and J genes are TRBV9 and TRBJ2-7; D is unresolved. Trimming removed 3 bases from V and 7 bases from J, with 14 bases in between. CDR1 is SGDLS, CDR2 YYNGEE, per germline. CDR3 length: 13 residues. Here the CDR3 reads CASSDTSYNEQYF. CDR3 nucleotides: TGTGCCAGCAGCGACACATCCTACAATGAGCAGTACTTC.

CDR3 sequence (DNA): TGCAGCGTTGAAGTGGGGGGGAACACTGAAGCTTTCTTT. It is translated as CSVEVGGNTEAFF. The gene calls are TRBV29-1 and TRBJ1-1; D may be TRBD1 (5 bases). From germline, CDR1 is SQVTM and CDR2 ANQGSEA. The length of the CDR3 is 13 residues. V gave up 1 base and J gave up 1 base, with 7 bases separating them.

This clonotype turned up a few times. The chain joins TRBV20-1 to TRBJ1-1; a weak D match, TRBD1 (5 bases). The germline V and J ends were trimmed by 0 bases and 4 bases, with 12 bases remaining between them. This CDR3 contains 14 residues. CDR1 is DFQATT and CDR2 is SNEGSKA in the germline V gene (reference sequence). CDR3 coding DNA: TGCAGTGCTAGAGATAGTTGGGGGGGCACTGAAGCTTTCTTT. It codes for CSARDSWGGTEAFF.

This clonotype was found a few times. The gene calls are TRBV4-3 and TRBJ2-1; a possible D gene is TRBD2 (7 bases). V lost 0 bases to trimming and J lost 14 bases, with 20 bases between them. The CDR3 extends over 15 amino acids. Per the germline V gene, CDR1 is LGHNA and CDR2 is YSLEER. The CDR3 protein is CASSQDQGRGAGEFF. DNA of the CDR3: TGCGCCAGCAGCCAAGATCAAGGTCGGGGGGCGGGCGAGTTCTTC.

This clonotype was seen at least ten times. The chain has TRBV7-8 and TRBJ2-5; the D call may be TRBD1 or TRBD2 (5 bases each). V was cut by 2 bases and J by 2 bases, with 18 bases left in between. Looked up from germline, CDR1 is SGHVS and CDR2 is FQNEAQ. The CDR3 runs to 17 residues. The DNA for the CDR3 is TGTGCCAGCAGCTTACAGCTTGGGGACGCACAACAAGAGACCCAGTACTTC. This sequence encodes CASSLQLGDAQQETQYF.

The chain links TRBV27 to TRBJ1-5, with 8 bases lining up with TRBD1. CDR1 and CDR2 from the germline V gene are MNHEY and SMNVEV (reference sequence). The CDR3 is 13 amino acids. V was pared by 5 bases and J by 5 bases, with 2 bases of the junction left unmatched. The CDR3 sequence: CASSVQGDQPQHF. The CDR3 region has the DNA TGTGCCAGCAGTGTACAGGGGGATCAGCCCCAGCATTTT.

This clonotype was observed a few times. The J gene is TRBJ2-5, the V gene TRBV20-1, with unresolved D. CDR1 DFQATT and CDR2 SNEGSKA come from the germline V gene (reference sequence). The V gene lost 1 base and the J gene lost 1 base, with 7 bases spanning the gap. This CDR3 spans 13 amino acids. The CDR3 reads CSARGSSQETQYF. CDR3 DNA: TGCAGTGCTAGAGGTTCCTCCCAAGAGACCCAGTACTTC.

The chain combines TRBV5-1 with TRBJ1-2, with 8 bases aligning to TRBD1. V dropped 0 bases and J dropped 7; count of bases not matched to a gene: 5. The CDR3 covers 14 residues. CDR1 and CDR2 (germline): SGHRS, YFSETQ. Here the CDR3 reads CASSLDAGGSGYTF. CDR3 sequence (DNA): TGCGCCAGCAGCTTGGATGCAGGGGGCTCTGGCTACACCTTC.

The chain uses TRBV10-3 and TRBJ1-6, with D tentatively TRBD1 (6 bases). The CDR3 is 16 residues long. Trimming took off 4 bases at V and 0 bases at J, with 10 bases between the two ends. Germline V gives CDR1 ENHRY, CDR2 SYGVKD. DNA of the CDR3: TGTGCCATCAGTGTAGGGGACAACTCCTATAATTCACCCCTCCACTTT. Its translation: CAISVGDNSYNSPLHF.

The chain recombines TRBV7-8 with TRBJ2-7; D might be TRBD2 (6 bases). Germline loops: CDR1 SGHVS, CDR2 FQNEAQ. Trimming took 1 base from V and 6 from J, leaving 13 bases between them. This CDR3 contains 14 residues. CDR3 nucleotide sequence: TGTGCCAGCAGCTTAGTTCGGGGGACCCCCGAGCAGTACTTC. The encoded protein is CASSLVRGTPEQYF.

The genes are TRBV4-1 and TRBJ2-5; D is possibly TRBD1 or TRBD2 (6 bases each). V lost 1 base to trimming and J lost 8 bases, with 17 bases between them. The CDR3 covers 15 residues. The germline CDR1 and CDR2 sequences are MGHRA and YSYEKL. In nucleotides, the CDR3 is TGCGCCAGCAGCCAAGTACCGGGGGCTGGAGATACCCAGTACTTC. Encoded protein: CASSQVPGAGDTQYF.